The sequence of this T cell receptor beta chain was determined in a study of T cells in Graves' hyperthyroidism and ophthalmopathy. The overall study: Any treatment followed the collection of peripheral blood at initial diagnosis. Notes on the study in general: Peripheral blood also featured most of the thyroid clonotypes expanded above 0.001.

A note on this clonotype: Its antigen is as yet unknown.

Each person with ophthalmopathy scored at least 3 on the Clinical Activity Score, reached NOSPECS grade 4 or higher, and had been ill under 3 months. What was amplified from RNA transcripts were TCR beta CDR3 regions. When the TCR CDR3 underwent first-round RT-PCR, the HTBI primer set was used. Each CDR3 protein gets one entry after TCRdb re-called the multiplex PCR reads with MiXCR. The data contain 490,000 or so distinct CDR3 sequences, around a fifth of them singletons. From germline, CDR1 is SGHRS and CDR2 YFSETQ. Trimming at V came to 4 bases and at J to 0 bases, leaving 3 bases not matched to a gene. This CDR3 comprises 14 residues.

This chain uses TRBV5-1 with TRBJ1-1; 7 nucleotides agree with TRBD1. Specimen: blood. The receptor was isolated from a woman aged 70-85 years with Graves' ophthalmopathy. DNA of the CDR3: TGCGCCAGCAGCAACAGGGGACTGAACACTGAAGCTTTCTTT. Translated, it gives CASSNRGLNTEAFF.